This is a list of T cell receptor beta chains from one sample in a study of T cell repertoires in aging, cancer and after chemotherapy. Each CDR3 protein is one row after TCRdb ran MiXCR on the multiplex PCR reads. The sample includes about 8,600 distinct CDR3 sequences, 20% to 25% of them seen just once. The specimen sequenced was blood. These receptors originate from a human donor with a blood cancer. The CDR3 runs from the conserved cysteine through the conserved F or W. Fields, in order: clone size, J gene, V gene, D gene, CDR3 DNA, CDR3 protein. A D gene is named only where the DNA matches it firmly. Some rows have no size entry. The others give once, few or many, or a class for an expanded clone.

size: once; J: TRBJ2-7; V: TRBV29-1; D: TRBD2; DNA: TGCAGCGTGTCTAGCGGCTCCTACGAGCAGTACTTC; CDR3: CSVSSGSYEQYF
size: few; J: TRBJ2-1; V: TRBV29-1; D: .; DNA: TGCAGCGTTGAAATCGGGCCACAAGCGCACAATGAGCAGTTCTTC; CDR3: CSVEIGPQAHNEQFF
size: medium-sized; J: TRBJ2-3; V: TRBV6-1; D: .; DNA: TGTGCCAGCGGTGGCAGGGGAGCCGCGTTCTCTAGCACAGATACGCAGTATTTT; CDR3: CASGGRGAAFSSTDTQYF
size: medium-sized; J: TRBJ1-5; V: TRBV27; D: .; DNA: TGTGCCAGCAGTTTCGGGGGGAGCAATCAGCCCCAGCATTTT; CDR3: CASSFGGSNQPQHF
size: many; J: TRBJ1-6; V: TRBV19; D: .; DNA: TGTGCCAGTAGTATAGAAATTAGGGACACAGATAATTCACCCCTCCACTTT; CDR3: CASSIEIRDTDNSPLHF
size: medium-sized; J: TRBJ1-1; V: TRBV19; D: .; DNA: TGTGCCAGTAGGTTACGGGGGAACACTGAAGCTTTCTTT; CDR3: CASRLRGNTEAFF
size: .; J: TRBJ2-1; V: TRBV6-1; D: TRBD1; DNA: TGTGCCACCACCTCCGGGACAGGGGGCTTCGATGAGCAGTTCTTC; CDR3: CATTSGTGGFDEQFF
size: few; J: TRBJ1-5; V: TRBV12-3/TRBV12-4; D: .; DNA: TGTGCCAGCAGTTGGGACATTGGTAGCAATCAGCCCCAGCATTTT; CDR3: CASSWDIGSNQPQHF
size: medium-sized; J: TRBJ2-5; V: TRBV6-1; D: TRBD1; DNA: TGTGCCAGCAGTCATATGATATCCGGACAGGGGGCAGGGGAGACCCAGTACTTC; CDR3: CASSHMISGQGAGETQYF
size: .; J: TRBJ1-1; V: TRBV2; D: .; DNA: TGTGCCAGCAGGGCGGTGTGGACTGAAGCTTTCTTT; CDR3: CASRAVWTEAFF
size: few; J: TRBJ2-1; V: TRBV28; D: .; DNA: TGTGCCAGCAGTTTAGCGGGTGACGGAGGGGTTGATGAGCAGTTCTTC; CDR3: CASSLAGDGGVDEQFF
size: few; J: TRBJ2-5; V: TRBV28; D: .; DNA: TGTGCCAGCAGTTCTCAGAGACAGGCTCTAGAGACCCAGTACTTC; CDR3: CASSSQRQALETQYF
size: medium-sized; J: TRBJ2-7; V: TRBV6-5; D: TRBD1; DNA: TGTGCCAGCAGTTACCACCCCCAGGGGGCGGGGGAGCAGTACTTC; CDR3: CASSYHPQGAGEQYF
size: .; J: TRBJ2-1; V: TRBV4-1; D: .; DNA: TGCGCCAGCAGCCTGGAGTCAGCTCCCACTAATGAGCAGTTCTTC; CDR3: CASSLESAPTNEQFF
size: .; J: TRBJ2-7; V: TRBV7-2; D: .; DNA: TGTGCCAGCAGCTCGATAGGCAGGGGGGGTTACGAGCAGTACTTC; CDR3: CASSSIGRGGYEQYF
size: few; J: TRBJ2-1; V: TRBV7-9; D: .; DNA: TGTGCCAGCAGCTTTGGCGCCAGCAATGAGCAGTTCTTC; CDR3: CASSFGASNEQFF
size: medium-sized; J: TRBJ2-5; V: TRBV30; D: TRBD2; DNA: TGTGCCTGGACTAGCGGGAGGACCGGGGGGGAGACCCAGTACTTC; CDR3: CAWTSGRTGGETQYF
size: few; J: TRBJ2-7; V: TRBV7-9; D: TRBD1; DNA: TGTGCCAGCAGCCCGACAGGGAACGAGCAGTACTTC; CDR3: CASSPTGNEQYF
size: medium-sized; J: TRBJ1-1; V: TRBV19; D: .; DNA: TGTGCCAGTAGTATGGGGGAAATGGGGACTGAAGCTTTCTTT; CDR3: CASSMGEMGTEAFF
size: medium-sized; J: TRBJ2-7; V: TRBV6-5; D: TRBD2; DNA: TGTGCCAGCAGTTACACTAGCGGGAGTTACGAGCAGTACTTC; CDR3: CASSYTSGSYEQYF
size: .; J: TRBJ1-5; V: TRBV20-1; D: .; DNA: TGCAGTGCTAGTAGCAGGGGCGGGAGCAATCAGCCCCAGCATTTT; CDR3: CSASSRGGSNQPQHF
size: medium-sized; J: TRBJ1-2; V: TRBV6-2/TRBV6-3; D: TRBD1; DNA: TGTGCCAGCAGTTACCGGGACAGGGGGCGGGATGGCTACACCTTC; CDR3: CASSYRDRGRDGYTF
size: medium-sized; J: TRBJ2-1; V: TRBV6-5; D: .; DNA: TGTGCCAGCAGTTACCAACCCACTAGCTTGGGGCAGTTCTTC; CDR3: CASSYQPTSLGQFF
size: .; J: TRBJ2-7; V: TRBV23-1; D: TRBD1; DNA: TGCGCCAGCAGTCAATCGAGGAAACAGGGGGCCTCCGAGCAGTACTTC; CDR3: CASSQSRKQGASEQYF
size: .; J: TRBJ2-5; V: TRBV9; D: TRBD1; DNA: TGTGCCAGCAGCGTATTGGCCGGACAGGGTCCGGAGACCCAGTACTTC; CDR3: CASSVLAGQGPETQYF
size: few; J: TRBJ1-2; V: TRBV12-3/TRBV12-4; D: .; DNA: TGTGCCAGCAGTTTATTAGGTGTCGGCTACACCTTC; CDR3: CASSLLGVGYTF
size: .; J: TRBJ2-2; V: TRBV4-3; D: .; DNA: TGCGCCAGCAGCCAAGTCGGGCGCGCCGGGGAGCTGTTTTTT; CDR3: CASSQVGRAGELFF
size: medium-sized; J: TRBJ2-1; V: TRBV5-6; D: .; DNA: TGTGCCAGCAGCTTTGGGGCATGGAATGAGCAGTTCTTC; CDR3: CASSFGAWNEQFF
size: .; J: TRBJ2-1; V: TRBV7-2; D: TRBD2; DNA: TGTGCCAGCAGCTTGGGACTAGCGTTCAGTCAGGACAATGAGCAGTTCTTC; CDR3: CASSLGLAFSQDNEQFF